This T cell receptor (beta chain) was recovered during a study of cytomegalovirus exposure and HLA in healthy donors. The germline gives CDR1 MNHEY, CDR2 SMNVEV (reference sequence). V dropped 6 bases and J dropped 2; count of bases not matched to a gene: 8. The CDR3 sequence is 16 residues long. PCR used 60 Vbeta primers and 13 Jbeta primers. TCRdb's table, derived via immunoSEQ multiplex PCR, lists solely in-frame clones and lacks some. The sample consists of 85,000 to 120,000 clones, approximately 87% of them appearing once. The clonotype comes from a man aged 40-55 years in good health and CMV-seronegative. The chain links TRBV27 to TRBJ2-2; TRBD2 aligns across 8 bases. Sequencing was carried out using PBMCs. The CDR3 is CASSLPRGANTGELFF. CDR3 DNA: TGTGCCAGCAGCCTCCCGCGGGGGGCTAACACCGGGGAGCTGTTTTTT.